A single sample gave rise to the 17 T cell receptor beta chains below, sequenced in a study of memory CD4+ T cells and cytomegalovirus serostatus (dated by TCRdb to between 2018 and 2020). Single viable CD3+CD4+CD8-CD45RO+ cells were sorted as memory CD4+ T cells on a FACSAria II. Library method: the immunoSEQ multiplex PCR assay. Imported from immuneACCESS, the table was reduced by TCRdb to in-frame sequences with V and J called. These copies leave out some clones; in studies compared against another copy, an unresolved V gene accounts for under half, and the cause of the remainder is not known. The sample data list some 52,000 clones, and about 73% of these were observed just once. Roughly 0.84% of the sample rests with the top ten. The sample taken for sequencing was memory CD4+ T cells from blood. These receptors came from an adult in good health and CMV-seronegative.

The CDR3 loop is CASSLIGGNQPQHF. The DNA of the CDR3 is TGCGCCAGCAGCTTGATAGGAGGCAATCAGCCCCAGCATTTT. This chain links TRBV5-1 with TRBJ1-5; D call uncertain. This CDR3 is 14 amino acids long. V shed 1 base and J shed 2 bases, with 7 bases lying between them. Germline V CDR1 and CDR2: SGHRS, YFSETQ.

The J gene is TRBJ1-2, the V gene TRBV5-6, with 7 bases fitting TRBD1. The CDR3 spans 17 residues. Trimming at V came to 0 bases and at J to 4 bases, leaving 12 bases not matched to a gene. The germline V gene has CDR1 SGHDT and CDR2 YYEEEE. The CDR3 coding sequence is TGTGCCAGCAGCTTGGTGGGACCGGGACAGCTCCTCTATGGCTACACCTTC. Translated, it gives CASSLVGPGQLLYGYTF. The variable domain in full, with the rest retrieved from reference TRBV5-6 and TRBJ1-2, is DAGVTQSPTHLIKTRGQQVTLRCSPKSGHDTVSWYQQALGQGPQFIFQYYEEEERQRGNFPDRFSGHQFPNYSSELNVNALLLGDSALYLCASSLVGPGQLLYGYTFGSGTRLTVV.

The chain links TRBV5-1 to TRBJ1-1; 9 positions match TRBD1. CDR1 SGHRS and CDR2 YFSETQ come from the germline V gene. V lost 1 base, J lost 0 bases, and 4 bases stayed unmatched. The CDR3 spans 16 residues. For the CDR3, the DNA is TGCGCCAGCAGCTTGTGGGGACAGGGTATGAACACTGAAGCTTTCTTT. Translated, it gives CASSLWGQGMNTEAFF.

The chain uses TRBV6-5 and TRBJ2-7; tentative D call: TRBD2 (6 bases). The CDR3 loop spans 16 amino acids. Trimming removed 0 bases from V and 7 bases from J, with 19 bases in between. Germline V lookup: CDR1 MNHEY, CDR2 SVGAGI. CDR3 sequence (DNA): TGTGCCAGCAGTTACTCGACGCGGGGTGGAGGGTGGGAGCAGTACTTC. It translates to CASSYSTRGGGWEQYF.

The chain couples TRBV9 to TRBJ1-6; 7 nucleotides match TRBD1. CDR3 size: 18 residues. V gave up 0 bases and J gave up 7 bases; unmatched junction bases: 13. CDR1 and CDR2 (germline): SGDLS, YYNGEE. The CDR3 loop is CASSVGGTLGTANSPLHF. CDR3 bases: TGTGCCAGCAGCGTAGGTGGAACTTTAGGGACAGCCAATTCACCCCTCCACTTT. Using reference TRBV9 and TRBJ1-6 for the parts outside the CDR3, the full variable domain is DSGVTQTPKHLITATGQRVTLRCSPRSGDLSVYWYQQSLDQGLQFLIQYYNGEERAKGNILERFSAQQFPDLHSELNLSSLELGDSALYFCASSVGGTLGTANSPLHFGNGTRLTVT.

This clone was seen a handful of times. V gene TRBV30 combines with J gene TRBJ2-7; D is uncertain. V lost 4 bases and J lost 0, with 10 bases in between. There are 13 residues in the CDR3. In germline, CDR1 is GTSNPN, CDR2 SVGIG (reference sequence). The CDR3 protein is CAWNLDRSYEQYF. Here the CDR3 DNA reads TGTGCCTGGAATCTAGACCGCTCCTACGAGCAGTACTTC.

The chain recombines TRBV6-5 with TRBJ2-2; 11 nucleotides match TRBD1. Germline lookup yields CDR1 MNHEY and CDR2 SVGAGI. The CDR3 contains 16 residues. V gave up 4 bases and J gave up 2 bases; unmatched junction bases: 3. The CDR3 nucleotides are TGTGCCAGCAGTTCCCGGACAGGGGGCAACACCGGGGAGCTGTTTTTT. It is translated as CASSSRTGGNTGELFF.

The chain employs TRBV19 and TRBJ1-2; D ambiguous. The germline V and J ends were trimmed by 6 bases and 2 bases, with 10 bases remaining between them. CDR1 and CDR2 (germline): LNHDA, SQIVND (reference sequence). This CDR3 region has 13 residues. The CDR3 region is CASRDSINYGYTF. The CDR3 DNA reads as TGTGCCAGTAGGGACTCCATAAACTATGGCTACACCTTC.

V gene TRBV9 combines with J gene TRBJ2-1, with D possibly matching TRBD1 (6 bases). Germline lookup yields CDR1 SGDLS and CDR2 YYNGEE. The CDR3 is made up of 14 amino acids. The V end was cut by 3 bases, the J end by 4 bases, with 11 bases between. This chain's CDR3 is CASSAGASYNEQFF. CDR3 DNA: TGTGCCAGCAGCGCAGGGGCCTCATACAATGAGCAGTTCTTC. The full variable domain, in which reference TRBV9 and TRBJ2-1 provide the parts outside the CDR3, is DSGVTQTPKHLITATGQRVTLRCSPRSGDLSVYWYQQSLDQGLQFLIQYYNGEERAKGNILERFSAQQFPDLHSELNLSSLELGDSALYFCASSAGASYNEQFFGPGTRLTVL.

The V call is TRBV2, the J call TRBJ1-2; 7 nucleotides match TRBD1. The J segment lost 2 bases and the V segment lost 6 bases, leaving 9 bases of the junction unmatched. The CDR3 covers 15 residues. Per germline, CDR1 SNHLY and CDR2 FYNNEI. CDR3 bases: TGTGCCAGCAGCGGGGACAGCCCTCCCAACTATGGCTACACCTTC. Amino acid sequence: CASSGDSPPNYGYTF.

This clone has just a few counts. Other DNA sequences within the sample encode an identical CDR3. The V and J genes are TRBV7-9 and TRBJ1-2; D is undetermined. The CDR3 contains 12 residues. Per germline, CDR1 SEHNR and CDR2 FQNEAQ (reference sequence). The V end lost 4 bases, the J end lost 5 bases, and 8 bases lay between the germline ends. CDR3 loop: CASSSGPYGYTF. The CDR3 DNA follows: TGTGCCAGCAGCTCGGGTCCGTATGGCTACACCTTC. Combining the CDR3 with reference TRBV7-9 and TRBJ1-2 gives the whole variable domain DTGVSQNPRHKITKRGQNVTFRCDPISEHNRLYWYRQTLGQGPEFLTYFQNEAQLEKSRLLSDRFSAERPKGSFSTLEIQRTEQGDSAMYLCASSSGPYGYTFGSGTRLTVV.

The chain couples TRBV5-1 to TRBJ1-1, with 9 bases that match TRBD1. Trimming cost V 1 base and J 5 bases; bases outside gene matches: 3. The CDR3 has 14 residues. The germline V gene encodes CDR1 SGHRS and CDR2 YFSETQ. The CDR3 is CASSLRQGGTEAFF. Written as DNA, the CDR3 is TGCGCCAGCAGCTTGCGACAGGGGGGAACTGAAGCTTTCTTT.

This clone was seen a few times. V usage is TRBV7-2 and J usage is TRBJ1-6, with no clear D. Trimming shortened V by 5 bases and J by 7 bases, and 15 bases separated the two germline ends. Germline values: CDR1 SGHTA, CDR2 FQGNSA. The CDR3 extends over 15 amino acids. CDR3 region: CASSRESQPNSPLHF. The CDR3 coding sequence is TGTGCCAGCAGCCGGGAGAGCCAGCCCAATTCACCCCTCCACTTT.

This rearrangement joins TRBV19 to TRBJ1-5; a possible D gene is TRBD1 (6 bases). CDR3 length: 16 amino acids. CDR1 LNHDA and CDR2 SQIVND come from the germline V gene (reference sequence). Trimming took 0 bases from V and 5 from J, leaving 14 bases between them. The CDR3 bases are TGTGCCAGTAGTATAGACTCCAGCGACAGGTATCAGCCCCAGCATTTT. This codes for CASSIDSSDRYQPQHF.

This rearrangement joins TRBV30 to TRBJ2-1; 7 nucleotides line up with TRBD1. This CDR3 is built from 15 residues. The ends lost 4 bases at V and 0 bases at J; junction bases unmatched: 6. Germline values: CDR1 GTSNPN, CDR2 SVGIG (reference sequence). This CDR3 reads CAWTLTGSSYNEQFF. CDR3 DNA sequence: TGTGCCTGGACCTTGACAGGGAGCTCCTACAATGAGCAGTTCTTC.

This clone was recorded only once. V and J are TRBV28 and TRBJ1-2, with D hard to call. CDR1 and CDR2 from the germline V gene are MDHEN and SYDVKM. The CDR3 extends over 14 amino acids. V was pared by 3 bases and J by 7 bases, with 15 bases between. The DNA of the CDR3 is TGTGCCAGCAGTTTTATTCGGCAGGATGCTGGCTACACCTTC. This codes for CASSFIRQDAGYTF.

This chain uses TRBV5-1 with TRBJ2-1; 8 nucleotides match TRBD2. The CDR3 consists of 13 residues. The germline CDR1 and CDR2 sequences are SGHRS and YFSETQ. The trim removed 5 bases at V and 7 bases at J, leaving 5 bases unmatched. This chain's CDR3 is CASRSTGGNEQFF. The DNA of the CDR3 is TGCGCCAGCAGATCAACGGGGGGGAATGAGCAGTTCTTC.